The sequence of this T cell receptor (beta chain) was determined in a study of OX40 agonist ivuxolimab in advanced cancers. Germline V gene lookup returns CDR1 WSHSY and CDR2 SAAADI. The CDR3 length is 13 residues. V lost 7 bases and J lost 4; bases outside the gene matches: 5. Assay used: immunoSEQ multiplex PCR; TCRdb lists only in-frame clones, some missing. The sample gives around 68,000 clones, around 86% of which show up once; around 2% is in the top ten. This TCR was sampled from an adult with an advanced solid tumor such as melanoma, head and neck, liver or kidney cancer. The sample consisted of CD4+ or CD8+ T cells sorted from blood, taken in a trial of the OX40 agonist ivuxolimab. The chain employs TRBV10-2 and TRBJ2-7, with 9 positions matching TRBD1. The CDR3 nucleotides read TGCGCCAGCAAGGGACAGGGCTCGTACGAGCAGTACTTC. Translating it yields CASKGQGSYEQYF.